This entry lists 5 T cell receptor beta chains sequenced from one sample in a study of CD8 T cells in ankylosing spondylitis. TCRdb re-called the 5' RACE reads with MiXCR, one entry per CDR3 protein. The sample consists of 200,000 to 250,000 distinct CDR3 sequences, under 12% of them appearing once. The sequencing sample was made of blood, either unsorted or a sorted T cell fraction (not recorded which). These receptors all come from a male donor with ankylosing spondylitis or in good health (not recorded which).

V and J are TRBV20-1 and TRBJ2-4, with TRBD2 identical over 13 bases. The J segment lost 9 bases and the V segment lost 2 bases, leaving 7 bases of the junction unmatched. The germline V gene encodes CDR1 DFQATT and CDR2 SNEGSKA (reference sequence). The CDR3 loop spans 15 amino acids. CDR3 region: CSARLLAGGPGIQYF. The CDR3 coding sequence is TGCAGTGCTAGATTACTAGCGGGGGGGCCCGGCATTCAGTACTTC.

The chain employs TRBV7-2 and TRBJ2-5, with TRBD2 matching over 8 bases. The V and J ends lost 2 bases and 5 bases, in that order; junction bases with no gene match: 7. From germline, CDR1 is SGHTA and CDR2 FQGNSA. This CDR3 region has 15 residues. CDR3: CASSLFAGGAETQYF. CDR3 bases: TGTGCCAGCAGCTTATTCGCCGGGGGGGCCGAGACCCAGTACTTC.

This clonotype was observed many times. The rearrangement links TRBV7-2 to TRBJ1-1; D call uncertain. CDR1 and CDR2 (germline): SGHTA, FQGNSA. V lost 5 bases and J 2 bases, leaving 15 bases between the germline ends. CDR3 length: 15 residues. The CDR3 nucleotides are TGTGCCAGCAGCCAATTGGTACGGCGAAACACTGAAGCTTTCTTT. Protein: CASSQLVRRNTEAFF.

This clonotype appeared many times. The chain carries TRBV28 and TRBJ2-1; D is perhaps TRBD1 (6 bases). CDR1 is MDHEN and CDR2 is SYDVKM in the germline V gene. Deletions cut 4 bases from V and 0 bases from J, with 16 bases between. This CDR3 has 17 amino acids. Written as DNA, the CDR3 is TGTGCCAGCAGTTCGGTATCAGGACAGACCTCCTACAATGAGCAGTTCTTC. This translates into CASSSVSGQTSYNEQFF.

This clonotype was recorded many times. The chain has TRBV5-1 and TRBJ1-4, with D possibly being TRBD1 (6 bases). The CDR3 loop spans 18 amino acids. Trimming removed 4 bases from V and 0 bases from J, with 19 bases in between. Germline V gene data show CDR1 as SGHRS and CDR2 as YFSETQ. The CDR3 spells CASSRGPRDIATNEKLFF. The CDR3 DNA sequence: TGCGCCAGCAGCCGAGGACCCCGGGACATCGCAACTAATGAAAAACTGTTTTTT.